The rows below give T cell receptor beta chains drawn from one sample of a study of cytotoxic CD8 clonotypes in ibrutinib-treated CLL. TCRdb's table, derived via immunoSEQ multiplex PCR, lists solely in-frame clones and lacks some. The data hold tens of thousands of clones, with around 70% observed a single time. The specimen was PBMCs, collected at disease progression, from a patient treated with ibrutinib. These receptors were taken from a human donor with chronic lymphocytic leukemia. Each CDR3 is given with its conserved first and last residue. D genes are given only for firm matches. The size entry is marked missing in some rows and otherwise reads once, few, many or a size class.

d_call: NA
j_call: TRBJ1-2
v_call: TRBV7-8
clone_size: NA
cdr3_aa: CASSSRTAFYGYTF
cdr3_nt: TGTGCCAGCAGCTCCCGGACAGCCTTCTATGGCTACACCTTC

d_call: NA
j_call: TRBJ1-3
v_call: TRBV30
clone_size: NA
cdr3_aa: CAWSVTSSGNTIYF
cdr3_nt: TGTGCCTGGAGTGTGACGAGCTCTGGAAACACCATATATTTT

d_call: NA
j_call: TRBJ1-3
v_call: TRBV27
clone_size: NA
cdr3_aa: CASAQSSGNTIYF
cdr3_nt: TGTGCCAGTGCCCAGAGCTCTGGAAACACCATATATTTT

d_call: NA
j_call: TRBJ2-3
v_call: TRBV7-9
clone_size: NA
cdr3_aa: CASSPRGSPLTDTQYF
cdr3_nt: TGTGCCAGCAGCCCTAGAGGCAGTCCCCTCACAGATACGCAGTATTTT

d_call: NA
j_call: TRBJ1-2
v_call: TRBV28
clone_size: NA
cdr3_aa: CASSPHLWGSGGYTF
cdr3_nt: TGTGCCAGCAGTCCTCATCTATGGGGATCGGGAGGCTACACCTTC

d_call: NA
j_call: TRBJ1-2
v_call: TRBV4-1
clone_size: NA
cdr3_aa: CASSQDRLYGYTF
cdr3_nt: TGCGCCAGCAGCCAAGATCGCCTCTATGGCTACACCTTC

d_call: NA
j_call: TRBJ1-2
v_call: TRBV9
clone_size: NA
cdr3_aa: CASSKKSSGGYTF
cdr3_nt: TGTGCCAGCAGCAAAAAGTCCTCGGGGGGCTACACCTTC

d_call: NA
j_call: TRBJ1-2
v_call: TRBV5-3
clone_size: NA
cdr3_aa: CARSLGFPHTHGYTF
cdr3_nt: TGTGCCAGAAGCTTGGGTTTTCCGCACACACATGGCTACACCTTC

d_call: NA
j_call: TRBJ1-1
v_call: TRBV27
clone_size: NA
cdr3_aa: CASSITPQMNTEAFF
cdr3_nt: TGTGCCAGCAGTATAACACCGCAGATGAACACTGAAGCTTTCTTT

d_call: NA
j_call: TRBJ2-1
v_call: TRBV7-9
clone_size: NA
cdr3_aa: CASSPDRSYNEQFF
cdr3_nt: TGTGCCAGCAGCCCAGACAGGTCCTACAATGAGCAGTTCTTC

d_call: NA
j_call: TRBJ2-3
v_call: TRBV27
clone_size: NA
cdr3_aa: CASKILGTGEGGRADTQYF
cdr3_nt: TGTGCCAGCAAAATTCTGGGGACAGGCGAGGGGGGGAGAGCAGATACGCAGTATTTT

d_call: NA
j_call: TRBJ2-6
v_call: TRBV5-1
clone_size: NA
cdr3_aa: CASSLFGSGANVLTF
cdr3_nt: TGCGCCAGCAGCTTGTTCGGCTCTGGGGCCAACGTCCTGACTTTC

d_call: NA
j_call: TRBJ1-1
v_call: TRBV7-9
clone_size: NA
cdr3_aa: CASSSQANTEAFF
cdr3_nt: TGTGCCAGCAGCTCTCAAGCGAACACTGAAGCTTTCTTT

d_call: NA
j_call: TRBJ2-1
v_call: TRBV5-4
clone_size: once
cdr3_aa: CASSLGPGDYNEQFF
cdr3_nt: TGTGCCAGCAGCTTGGGTCCGGGGGACTACAATGAGCAGTTCTTC

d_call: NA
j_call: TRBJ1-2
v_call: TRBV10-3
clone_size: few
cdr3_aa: CAISDLRRANYGYTF
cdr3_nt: TGTGCCATCAGTGATTTAAGGAGAGCTAACTATGGCTACACCTTC

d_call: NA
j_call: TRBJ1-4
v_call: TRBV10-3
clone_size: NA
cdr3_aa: CAIRDPGANEKLFF
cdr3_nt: TGTGCCATTCGAGATCCCGGAGCTAATGAAAAACTGTTTTTT

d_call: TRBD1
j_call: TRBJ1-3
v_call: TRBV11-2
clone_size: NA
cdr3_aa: CASSFQGVSGNTIYF
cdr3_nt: TGTGCCAGCAGCTTCCAGGGGGTCTCTGGAAACACCATATATTTT

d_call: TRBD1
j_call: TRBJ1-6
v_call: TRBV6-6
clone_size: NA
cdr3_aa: CASSSDRVNNSPLHF
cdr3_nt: TGTGCCAGCAGTTCTGACAGGGTGAATAATTCACCCCTCCACTTT

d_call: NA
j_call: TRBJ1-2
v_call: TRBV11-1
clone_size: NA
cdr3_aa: CASSLVGGYGYTF
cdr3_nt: TGTGCCAGCAGCTTAGTCGGCGGCTATGGCTACACCTTC

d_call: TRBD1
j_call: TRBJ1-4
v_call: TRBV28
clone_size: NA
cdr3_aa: CASSWTGFLYNEKLFF
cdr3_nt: TGTGCCAGCTCTTGGACAGGTTTCTTGTATAATGAAAAACTGTTTTTT

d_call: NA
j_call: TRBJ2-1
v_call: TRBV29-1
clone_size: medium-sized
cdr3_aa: CSVRGDYEQFF
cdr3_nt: TGCAGCGTCCGAGGGGATTATGAGCAGTTCTTC

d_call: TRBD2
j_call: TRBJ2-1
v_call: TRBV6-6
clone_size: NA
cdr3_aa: CASGEGEAYNEQFF
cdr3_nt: TGTGCCAGCGGGGAGGGAGAGGCTTACAATGAGCAGTTCTTC

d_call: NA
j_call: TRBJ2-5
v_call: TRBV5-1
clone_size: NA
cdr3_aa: CASSLGQETQYF
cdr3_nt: TGCGCCAGCAGCCTAGGACAAGAGACCCAGTACTTC

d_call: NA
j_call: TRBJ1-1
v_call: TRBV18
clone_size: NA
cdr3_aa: CASSQTGNTEAFF
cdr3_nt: TGTGCCAGCTCACAAACCGGGAACACTGAAGCTTTCTTT

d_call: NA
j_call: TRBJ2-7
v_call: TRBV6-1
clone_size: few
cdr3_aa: CASRHHSSYEQYF
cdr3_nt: TGTGCCAGCAGGCACCACAGCTCCTACGAGCAGTACTTC

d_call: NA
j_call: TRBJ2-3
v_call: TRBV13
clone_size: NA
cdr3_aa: CASSDSLGGTQYF
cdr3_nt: TGTGCCAGCAGCGATAGTCTGGGGGGAACGCAGTATTTT

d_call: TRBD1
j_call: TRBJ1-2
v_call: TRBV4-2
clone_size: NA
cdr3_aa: CASSQDMGQGYGYTF
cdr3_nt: TGTGCCAGCAGCCAAGATATGGGACAGGGCTATGGCTACACCTTC

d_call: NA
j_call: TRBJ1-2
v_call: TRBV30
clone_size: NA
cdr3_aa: CAWSQNYGYTF
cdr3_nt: TGTGCCTGGAGCCAGAACTATGGCTACACCTTC

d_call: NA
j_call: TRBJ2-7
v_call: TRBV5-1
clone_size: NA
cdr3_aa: CASSLQQTYEQYF
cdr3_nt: TGCGCCAGCAGCTTGCAACAGACCTACGAGCAGTACTTC

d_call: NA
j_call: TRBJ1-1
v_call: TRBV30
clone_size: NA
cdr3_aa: CAWGNLNTEAFF
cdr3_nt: TGTGCCTGGGGCAACTTGAACACTGAAGCTTTCTTT

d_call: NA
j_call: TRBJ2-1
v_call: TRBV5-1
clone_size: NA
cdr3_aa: CASSLGYTLSAGYNEQFF
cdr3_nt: TGCGCCAGCAGCTTGGGCTATACCCTGTCGGCCGGCTACAATGAGCAGTTCTTC

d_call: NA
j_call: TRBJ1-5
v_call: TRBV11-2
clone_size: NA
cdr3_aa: CASSLGHLQPQHF
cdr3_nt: TGTGCCAGCAGCTTAGGTCATCTTCAGCCCCAGCATTTT

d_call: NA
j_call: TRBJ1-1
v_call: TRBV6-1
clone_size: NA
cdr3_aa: CASSGFGNTEAFF
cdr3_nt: TGTGCCAGCAGTGGCTTCGGGAACACTGAAGCTTTCTTT

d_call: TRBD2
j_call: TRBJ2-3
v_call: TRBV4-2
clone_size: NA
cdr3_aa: CASSQSLAGREDTQYF
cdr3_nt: TGTGCCAGCAGCCAATCACTAGCGGGAAGAGAAGATACGCAGTATTTT

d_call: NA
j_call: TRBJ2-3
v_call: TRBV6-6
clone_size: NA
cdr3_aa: CASRTIADTQYF
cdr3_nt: TGTGCCAGCAGAACTATAGCGGATACGCAGTATTTT

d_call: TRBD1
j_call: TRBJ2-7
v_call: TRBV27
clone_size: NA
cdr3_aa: CASSLTPTGNYEQYF
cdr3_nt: TGTGCCAGCAGTTTAACCCCGACAGGGAACTACGAGCAGTACTTC

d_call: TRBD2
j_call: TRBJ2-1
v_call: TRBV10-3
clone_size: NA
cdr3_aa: CATMREGTYNEQFF
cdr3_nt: TGTGCCACAATGCGGGAGGGCACCTACAATGAGCAGTTCTTC

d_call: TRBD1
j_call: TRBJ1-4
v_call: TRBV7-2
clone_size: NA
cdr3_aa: CASSLVYGQGRKLFF
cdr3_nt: TGTGCCAGCAGCTTAGTTTACGGACAGGGGCGAAAACTGTTTTTT

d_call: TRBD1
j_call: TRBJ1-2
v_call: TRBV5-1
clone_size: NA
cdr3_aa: CASSYGTGPPYTF
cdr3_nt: TGCGCCAGCAGCTACGGGACAGGGCCTCCCTACACCTTC

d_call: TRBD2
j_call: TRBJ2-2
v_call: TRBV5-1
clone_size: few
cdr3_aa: CASSGPSGRDTGELFF
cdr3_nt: TGCGCCAGCAGCGGGCCTAGCGGGAGGGACACCGGGGAGCTGTTTTTT

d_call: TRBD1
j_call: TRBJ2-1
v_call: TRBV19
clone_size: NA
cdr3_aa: CATRQGVNNEQFF
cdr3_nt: TGTGCCACGCGACAGGGGGTCAACAATGAGCAGTTCTTC

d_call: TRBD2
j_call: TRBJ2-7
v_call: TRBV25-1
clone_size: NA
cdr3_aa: CASSTKREDADEQYF
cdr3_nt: TGTGCCAGCAGTACTAAGCGGGAGGATGCGGACGAGCAGTACTTC

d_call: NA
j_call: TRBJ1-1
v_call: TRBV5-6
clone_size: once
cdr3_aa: CASSLGPNTEAFF
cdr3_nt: TGTGCCAGCAGCTTAGGACCTAACACTGAAGCTTTCTTT

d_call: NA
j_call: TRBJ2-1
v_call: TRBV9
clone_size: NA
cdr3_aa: CASSGEIDSYNEQFF
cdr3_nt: TGTGCCAGCAGCGGGGAAATAGACTCCTACAATGAGCAGTTCTTC

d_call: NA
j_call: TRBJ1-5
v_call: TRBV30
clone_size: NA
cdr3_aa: CAWSLGADQPQHF
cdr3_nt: TGTGCCTGGAGTCTGGGGGCCGATCAGCCCCAGCATTTT

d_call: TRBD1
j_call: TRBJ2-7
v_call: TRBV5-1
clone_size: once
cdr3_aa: CASRLGQGETYEQYF
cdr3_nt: TGCGCCAGCAGACTAGGACAGGGGGAGACCTACGAGCAGTACTTC

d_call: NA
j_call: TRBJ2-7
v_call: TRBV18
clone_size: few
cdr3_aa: CASSPSENVIYEQYF
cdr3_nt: TGTGCCAGCTCACCGTCCGAGAACGTCATCTACGAGCAGTACTTC

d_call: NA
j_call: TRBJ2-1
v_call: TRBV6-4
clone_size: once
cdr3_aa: CATSPASPHNEQFF
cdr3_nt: TGTGCCACCTCCCCGGCTAGCCCCCACAATGAGCAGTTCTTC

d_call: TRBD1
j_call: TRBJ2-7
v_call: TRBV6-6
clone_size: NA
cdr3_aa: CASSAADRGFYEQYF
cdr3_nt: TGTGCCAGCAGTGCCGCTGACAGGGGATTCTACGAGCAGTACTTC

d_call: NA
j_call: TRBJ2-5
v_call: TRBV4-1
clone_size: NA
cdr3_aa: CASSPQSGQETQYF
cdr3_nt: TGCGCCAGCAGCCCCCAGAGCGGCCAAGAGACCCAGTACTTC

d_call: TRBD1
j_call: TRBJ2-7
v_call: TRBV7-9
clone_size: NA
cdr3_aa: CASSPGQGGFNEQYF
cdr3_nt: TGTGCCAGCAGCCCCGGACAGGGCGGCTTTAACGAGCAGTACTTC

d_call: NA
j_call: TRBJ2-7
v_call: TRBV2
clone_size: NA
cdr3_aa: CASSEQFSEQYF
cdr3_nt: TGTGCCAGCAGTGAACAGTTTAGCGAGCAGTACTTC

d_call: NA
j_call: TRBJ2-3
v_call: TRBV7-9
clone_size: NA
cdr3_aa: CASSLLSSRGDTQYF
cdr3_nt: TGTGCCAGCAGCTTACTCAGTAGCAGGGGAGATACGCAGTATTTT

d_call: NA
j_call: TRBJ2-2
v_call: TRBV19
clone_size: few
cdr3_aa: CASKGRGWTGELFF
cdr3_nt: TGTGCCAGTAAAGGGAGAGGGTGGACCGGGGAGCTGTTTTTT

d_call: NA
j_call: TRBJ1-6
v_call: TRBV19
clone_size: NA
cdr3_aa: CASSISWDSPLHF
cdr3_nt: TGTGCCAGTAGTATCTCTTGGGATTCACCCCTCCACTTT

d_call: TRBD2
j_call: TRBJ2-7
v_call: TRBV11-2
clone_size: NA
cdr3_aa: CASSLAGGPAYEQYF
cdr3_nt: TGTGCCAGCAGCTTAGCGGGGGGGCCGGCCTACGAGCAGTACTTC

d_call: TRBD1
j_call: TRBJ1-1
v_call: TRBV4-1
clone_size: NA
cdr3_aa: CASSLRTGRMNTEAFF
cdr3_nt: TGCGCCAGCAGCCTAAGGACAGGGCGGATGAACACTGAAGCTTTCTTT

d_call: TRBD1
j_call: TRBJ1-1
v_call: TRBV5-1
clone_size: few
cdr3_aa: CASSRRTGGAGNTEAFF
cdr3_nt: TGCGCCAGCAGCCGCAGGACAGGGGGCGCGGGGAACACTGAAGCTTTCTTT

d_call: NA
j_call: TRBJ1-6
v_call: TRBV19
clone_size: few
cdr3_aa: CASGGQGYNSPLHF
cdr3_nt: TGTGCCAGTGGCGGGCAGGGATATAATTCACCCCTCCACTTT

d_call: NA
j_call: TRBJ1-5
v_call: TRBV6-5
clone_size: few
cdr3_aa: CASSYSRSGQPQHF
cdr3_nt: TGTGCCAGCAGTTACTCTCGTTCGGGTCAGCCCCAGCATTTT